This TCR beta chain was retrieved from a study of blood T cell repertoires in COVID-19 (dated by TCRdb to between 2020 and 2021). About the study as a whole: Samples from collaborators originated in the United States, Italy and Spain and spanned both the acute and convalescent phases of COVID-19. The sample metadata nearly always contained a de-identified subject ID, COVID-19 status, age in years and sex. The repertoires were released in a freely available public database intended as a resource for research on the immune response to SARS-CoV-2. Where HLA class I and class II types were available, the types were taken from metadata supplied by the sample provider, not from assay-based typing. The material from the prospective study consisted of cDNA or gDNA derived from T cells, B-cell-depleted T cells, or PBMCs. Subjects who had been exposed to COVID-19, were actively infected with it, or had recovered from it provided the deeply sampled blood TCRbeta repertoires that made up the dataset. The samples were drawn from two sources: the first 160 participants of the ongoing ImmuneRACE study, and 1,254 subjects contributed by 6 global collaborators.

As concerns this clone: Its antigen specificity is not known. Per-nucleotide qualities are absent, and no much larger clonotype sits a single base away.

Study-wide findings and limitations: The amount of clinical and demographic metadata varied by source and participant and was provided uncurated.

TCRbeta CDR3 regions were amplified from genomic DNA using the immunoSEQ Assay, a bias-controlled multiplex PCR. Regarding the original processing steps: Within the assay, amplification of reference gene primers was used to estimate how many nucleated cells each sample contained. Sequence reads were collapsed and filtered to measure the absolute abundance of every unique TCRbeta CDR3 rearrangement. For each sample, productive Simpson clonality was calculated by taking the square root of Simpson's diversity index across productive rearrangements. TCRdb carries this immuneACCESS record with in-frame sequences only. Its versions omit some clonotypes, under half of them owing to an unresolved V gene in the studies checked, with the rest unexplained. V and J calls and clone size come straight from that table; D and trimming were deduced from the DNA. For this sample there are tens of thousands of clones; approximately 83% appear just once. The ten biggest clones cover less than 20% of the sample.

Collaborating institutions collected whole blood in K2EDTA tubes following their own protocols. Collaborator samples were shipped for TCRbeta analysis as frozen whole blood, isolated PBMCs, or DNA extracted from either sample type. The cysteine opens and the phenylalanine closes a CDR3 of 15 amino acids. Kept here is only the CDR3 DNA, which spans 45 bases and is read in frame from base 1. At the junction V is shortened by 8 bases and J by 5 bases; bases outside the gene matches: 12. Taken from the germline V gene, the CDR1 and CDR2 loops are SGHTA and FQGNSA. The chain links TRBV7-2 with TRBJ2-3, with 8 central nucleotides matching TRBD2. Sequencing was performed on peripheral blood. The sequence came from a human donor in a cohort sampled during active COVID-19. The donor label of this sample is uncertain. In nucleotide form, the sequence is TGTGCCAGCGGGTCCCATCGGGGGGGTGGAGATACGCAGTATTTT. This gives the protein CASGSHRGGGDTQYF.